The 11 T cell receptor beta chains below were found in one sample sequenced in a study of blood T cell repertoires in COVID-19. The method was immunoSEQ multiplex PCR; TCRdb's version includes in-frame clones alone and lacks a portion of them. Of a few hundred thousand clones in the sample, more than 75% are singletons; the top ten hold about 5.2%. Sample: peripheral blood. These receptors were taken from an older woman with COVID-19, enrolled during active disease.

The CDR3 here is CASSQGGGVYSNQPQHF. The CDR3 DNA sequence: TGCGCCAGCAGCCAAGGCGGAGGAGTTTATAGCAATCAGCCCCAGCATTTT. V is TRBV4-1 and J is TRBJ1-5; D is ambiguous. The CDR3 is 17 residues long. Looked up from germline, CDR1 is MGHRA and CDR2 is YSYEKL. V lost 1 base and J 0 bases, leaving 13 bases between the germline ends.

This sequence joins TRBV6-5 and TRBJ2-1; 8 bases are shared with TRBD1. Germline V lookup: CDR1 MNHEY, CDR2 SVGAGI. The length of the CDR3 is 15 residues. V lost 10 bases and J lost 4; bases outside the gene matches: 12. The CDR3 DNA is TGTGCCACAAAGTCCGGGACAGGAGTTTACAATGAGCAGTTCTTC. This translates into CATKSGTGVYNEQFF.

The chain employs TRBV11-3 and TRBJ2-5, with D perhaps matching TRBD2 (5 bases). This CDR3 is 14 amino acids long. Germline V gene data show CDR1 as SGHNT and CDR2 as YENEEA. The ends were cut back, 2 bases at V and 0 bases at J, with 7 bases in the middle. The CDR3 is CASSLRRDQETQYF. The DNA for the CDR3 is TGTGCCAGCAGCTTAAGGCGGGACCAAGAGACCCAGTACTTC.

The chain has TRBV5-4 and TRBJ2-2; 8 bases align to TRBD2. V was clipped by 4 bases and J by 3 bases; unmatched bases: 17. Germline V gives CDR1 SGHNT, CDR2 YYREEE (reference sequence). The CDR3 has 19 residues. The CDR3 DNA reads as TGTGCCAGCAGCCGCGGTGTATCGGAGCGGGAGTATTACACCGGGGAGCTGTTTTTT. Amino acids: CASSRGVSEREYYTGELFF.

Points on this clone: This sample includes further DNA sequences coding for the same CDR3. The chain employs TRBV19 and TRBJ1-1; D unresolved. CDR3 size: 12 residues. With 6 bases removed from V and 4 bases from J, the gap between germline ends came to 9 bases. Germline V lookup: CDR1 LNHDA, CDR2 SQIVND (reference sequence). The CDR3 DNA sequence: TGTGCCAGTAGCATAACGGGCACTGAAGCTTTCTTT. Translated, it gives CASSITGTEAFF.

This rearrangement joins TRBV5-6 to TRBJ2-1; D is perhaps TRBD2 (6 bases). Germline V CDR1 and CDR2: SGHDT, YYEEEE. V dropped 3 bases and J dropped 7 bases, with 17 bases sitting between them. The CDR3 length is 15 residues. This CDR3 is CASSSMRRAWNEQFF. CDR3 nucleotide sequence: TGTGCCAGCAGCTCCATGCGGAGGGCCTGGAATGAGCAGTTCTTC.

This CDR3 reads CASRPRSTGELFF. In DNA form, the CDR3 reads TGTGCCAGCAGGCCCCGGAGCACCGGGGAGCTGTTTTTT. The chain couples TRBV12-3 or TRBV12-4 to TRBJ2-2; D unresolved. V lost 6 bases and J 4 bases, leaving 9 bases between the germline ends. CDR3 length equals 13 residues.

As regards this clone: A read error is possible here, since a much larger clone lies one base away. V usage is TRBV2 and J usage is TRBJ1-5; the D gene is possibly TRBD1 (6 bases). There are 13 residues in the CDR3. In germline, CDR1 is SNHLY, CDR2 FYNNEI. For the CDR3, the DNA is TGTGTCAGCAGTCCGGACAGTTATCAGCCCCAGCATTTT. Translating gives CVSSPDSYQPQHF.

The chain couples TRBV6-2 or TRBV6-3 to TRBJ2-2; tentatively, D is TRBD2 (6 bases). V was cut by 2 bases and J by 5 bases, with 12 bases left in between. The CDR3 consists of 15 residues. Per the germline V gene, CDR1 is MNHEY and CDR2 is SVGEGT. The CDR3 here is CASSYMGLITGELFF. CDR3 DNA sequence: TGTGCCAGCAGTTACATGGGACTTATTACCGGGGAGCTGTTTTTT.

The CDR3 nucleotides are TGCAGTGCTAGCACAGGGGGAGAGCAGTACTTC. Amino acids: CSASTGGEQYF. The rearrangement joins TRBV20-1 to TRBJ2-7; 8 bases fit TRBD1. V lost 3 bases to trimming and J lost 7 bases; unmatched junction nucleotides: 2. Germline loops: CDR1 DFQATT, CDR2 SNEGSKA (reference sequence). The CDR3 runs 11 residues.

The CDR3 is CASSHRGRNYGYTF. The CDR3 region has the DNA TGTGCCAGCAGCCACAGGGGGCGTAACTATGGCTACACCTTC. The J gene is TRBJ1-2, the V gene TRBV3-1 (or the pseudogene TRBV3-2); 8 nucleotides match TRBD1. CDR3 size: 14 residues. Germline values: CDR1 LGHDT, CDR2 YNNKEL (reference sequence). With V trimmed by 3 bases and J by 1 base, 1 base remained unmatched.